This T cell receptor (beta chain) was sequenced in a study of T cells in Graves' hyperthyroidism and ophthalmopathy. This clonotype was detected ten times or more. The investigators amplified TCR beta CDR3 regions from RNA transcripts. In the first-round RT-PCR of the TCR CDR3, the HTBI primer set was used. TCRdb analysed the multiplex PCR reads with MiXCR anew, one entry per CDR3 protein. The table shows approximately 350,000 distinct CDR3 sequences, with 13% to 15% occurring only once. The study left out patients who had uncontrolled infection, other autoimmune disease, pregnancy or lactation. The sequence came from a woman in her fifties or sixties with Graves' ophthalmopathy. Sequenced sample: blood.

CDR3 residues: CASSRSTTSGNTIYF. CDR3 sequence (DNA): TGTGCCAGCAGCCGATCGACGACCTCTGGAAACACCATATATTTT. The chain employs TRBV6-5 and TRBJ1-3; D unclear. The CDR3 consists of 15 residues. Germline V gives CDR1 MNHEY, CDR2 SVGAGI. Trimming removed 6 bases at V and 0 bases at J, with 12 bases between.